This entry concerns a single T cell receptor beta chain. The clone's antigen remains unknown. The input lacks base qualities; no much larger clone sits a single base away. Whole blood was collected in K2EDTA tubes by collaborating institutions according to the institutions' own protocols. Collaborator samples were shipped for TCRbeta analysis as frozen whole blood, isolated PBMCs, or DNA extracted from either sample type. Inclusive of the bounding cysteine and phenylalanine, the CDR3 is 16 residues long. Only CDR3 DNA remains: 48 bases, in frame from the first base. Deletion took 0 bases off V and 0 bases off J, with a span of 11 bases between the germline ends. For CDR1 and CDR2, the germline V gene (reference sequence) lists SGHKS and YYEKEE. The sample originates from a study of blood T cell repertoires in COVID-19 (dated by TCRdb to about 2020). Some background on the complete study: The collaborator samples originated in the United States, Italy and Spain and spanned the acute and convalescent phases of COVID-19. Sample metadata almost always included a de-identified subject ID, COVID-19 status, age in years and sex. A freely available public database, intended as a resource for researchers studying the immune response to SARS-CoV-2, is where the repertoires were released. Where available, HLA class I and class II types were obtained from metadata supplied by the sample provider rather than from assay-based typing. Samples were obtained from the ongoing ImmuneRACE study (first 160 participants) and from over a thousand subjects provided by 6 global collaborators. The material from the prospective study consisted of cDNA or gDNA derived from T cells, B-cell-depleted T cells, or PBMCs. Subjects who had been exposed to COVID-19, were actively infected with it, or had recovered from it provided the deeply sampled blood TCRbeta repertoires that made up the dataset. The study at large found these results: The amount of clinical and demographic metadata varied by source and participant and was provided uncurated.

TCRbeta CDR3 regions were amplified from genomic DNA using the immunoSEQ Assay, a bias-controlled multiplex PCR. From the authors' description of their analysis: Nucleated cell counts per sample were estimated from amplification of reference gene primers within the assay. Sequence reads were collapsed and filtered to measure the absolute abundance of every unique TCRbeta CDR3 rearrangement. For each sample, productive Simpson clonality was calculated by taking the square root of Simpson's diversity index across productive rearrangements. As stored in TCRdb, this immuneACCESS dataset retains in-frame rearrangements with V and J assigned. A fraction of the clones does not appear; measured against another copy, unresolved V genes explain less than half of the discrepancy, and the remainder lacks a known reason. That table furnishes V, J and clone size, whereas the DNA furnished D and trimming. The sample table contains more than 110,000 clones; only one count was recorded for roughly 84% of them. The top ten clonotypes cover roughly 7.3% of the sample.

Material: peripheral blood. The TCR originated in a human donor in a cohort sampled during active COVID-19. The chain is encoded by TRBV5-5 joined to TRBJ2-3, with no reliable assignment of the D segment. CDR3 sequence: CASSLVAPPSTDTQYF. The DNA sequence reads TGTGCCAGCAGCTTGGTGGCCCCCCCTAGCACAGATACGCAGTATTTT.